A selection of T cell receptor beta chains follows, all from one sample in a study of CD8+CD57+ T cells in acquired aplastic anemia. TCRdb recomputed calls from the reads with MiXCR, one row per CDR3 protein. The table has hundreds of thousands of distinct CDR3 sequences, 65% to 80% seen once. What was sequenced was sorted CD4+, CD8+, or CD8+CD57+ T cells (not recorded which) from PBMCs. The origin of the receptors is a human donor in good health, serving as a control. CDR3s include the opening cysteine and the closing phenylalanine or tryptophan. The D gene is left open where the match is weak. Size is omitted from some rows. Given values are once, few, many or a class for expanded clones.

v_gene: TRBV7-2
abundance: .
j_gene: TRBJ1-2
d_gene: .
CDR3nt: TGTGCCAGCAGCTATCAGGGGCGCGGGGCCAACGTCCTGTTC
CDR3aa: CASSYQGRGANVLF

v_gene: TRBV20-1
abundance: .
j_gene: TRBJ1-6
d_gene: .
CDR3nt: TGCAGTGCTAGAGGAGGGGGGTGGTCAGATACGCAATATAATTCACCCCTCCACTTT
CDR3aa: CSARGGGWSDTQYNSPLHF

v_gene: TRBV10-3
abundance: .
j_gene: TRBJ1-1
d_gene: .
CDR3nt: TGTGCCATCAGTGGTCAGGTGAACACTGAAGCTTTCTTT
CDR3aa: CAISGQVNTEAFF

v_gene: TRBV14
abundance: .
j_gene: TRBJ1-1
d_gene: .
CDR3nt: TGTGCCAGCAGCCAGGCCTTAGAGGCTGAAGCTTTCTTT
CDR3aa: CASSQALEAEAFF

v_gene: TRBV5-6
abundance: .
j_gene: TRBJ2-7
d_gene: .
CDR3nt: TGTGCCAGCAGCTTTGGACGGGAGCAGTACTTC
CDR3aa: CASSFGREQYF

v_gene: TRBV11-2
abundance: .
j_gene: TRBJ2-1
d_gene: .
CDR3nt: TGCGCCAGCAGCGCCGGGACCAACAGTGAGCAGTTCTTC
CDR3aa: CASSAGTNSEQFF

v_gene: TRBV7-9
abundance: .
j_gene: TRBJ1-2
d_gene: .
CDR3nt: TGTGCAAGCAGCTTGGATGACAGAACTAACTATGGCTACACCTTC
CDR3aa: CASSLDDRTNYGYTF

v_gene: TRBV7-3
abundance: .
j_gene: TRBJ1-2
d_gene: .
CDR3nt: TGTGCCAGCAGCGAAAACACAAGGGGTTCACCCCTCAACTTC
CDR3aa: CASSENTRGSPLNF

v_gene: TRBV11-2
abundance: .
j_gene: TRBJ2-7
d_gene: TRBD1
CDR3nt: TGTGCCAGCAGCCGGACACAGGGGCTCTACGAGCAGTACTTC
CDR3aa: CASSRTQGLYEQYF

v_gene: TRBV4-1
abundance: .
j_gene: TRBJ1-4
d_gene: .
CDR3nt: TGCGCCAGCAGAAACAGAATAACTAATGAAAAACTGTTTTTT
CDR3aa: CASRNRITNEKLFF

v_gene: TRBV7-3
abundance: .
j_gene: TRBJ2-2
d_gene: .
CDR3nt: TGTGCCAGCAGCGGAAGTTTGGGTGGGGCCGGGGAGCTGTTTTTT
CDR3aa: CASSGSLGGAGELFF

v_gene: TRBV9
abundance: .
j_gene: TRBJ2-7
d_gene: .
CDR3nt: TGTGCCAGCAGTCGGGGCCGGGGGGCGAACTACCAGCAGTACTTC
CDR3aa: CASSRGRGANYQQYF

v_gene: TRBV2
abundance: .
j_gene: TRBJ1-2
d_gene: .
CDR3nt: TGTGCTGGCCGTGGGGGGGATGGCTACACCTTC
CDR3aa: CAGRGGDGYTF

v_gene: TRBV10-3
abundance: .
j_gene: TRBJ2-1
d_gene: TRBD2
CDR3nt: TGTGCCATCAGTGAGTCGAGGGCTAGCGGGGGGGCCAGGAATGAGCAGTTCTTC
CDR3aa: CAISESRASGGARNEQFF

v_gene: TRBV5-4
abundance: .
j_gene: TRBJ2-7
d_gene: .
CDR3nt: TGTGCCAGCAGCTTGCAGACAGCTCGCGAGCAGTACTTC
CDR3aa: CASSLQTAREQYF

v_gene: TRBV12-3/TRBV12-4
abundance: .
j_gene: TRBJ1-6
d_gene: .
CDR3nt: TGTGCCAGCAGCATTAAAGGCGGGGGCTATAGTTCACCCCTCCACTTT
CDR3aa: CASSIKGGGYSSPLHF

v_gene: TRBV7-8
abundance: .
j_gene: TRBJ1-4
d_gene: .
CDR3nt: TGTGCCAGCAGCATAAGGCTGGGGGGTGAAGCTCTGTTTTTT
CDR3aa: CASSIRLGGEALFF

v_gene: TRBV7-8
abundance: .
j_gene: TRBJ2-2
d_gene: .
CDR3nt: TGTGCCAGCAGCCCGCAGCGCAGTATCTCCGGGCAGCTGTTTTTT
CDR3aa: CASSPQRSISGQLFF

v_gene: TRBV10-3
abundance: .
j_gene: TRBJ2-3
d_gene: .
CDR3nt: TGTGCCATCAGTGGGGGAGGAAAAAGCACAGATACGCAGTATTTT
CDR3aa: CAISGGGKSTDTQYF

v_gene: TRBV7-2
abundance: .
j_gene: TRBJ1-2
d_gene: .
CDR3nt: TGTGCCAGCAGCAGTGAGGCAGGCAATCAGCCCCAGCATACCTTC
CDR3aa: CASSSEAGNQPQHTF

v_gene: TRBV6-5
abundance: .
j_gene: TRBJ1-6
d_gene: .
CDR3nt: TGTGCCAGCAGTGAATTGGCTGGGGACCCCCTCCACTTT
CDR3aa: CASSELAGDPLHF

v_gene: TRBV19
abundance: .
j_gene: TRBJ2-7
d_gene: .
CDR3nt: TGTGCCAGCAGCTGGACGCAGTCTTGGAATCAGCACCAGTATTTC
CDR3aa: CASSWTQSWNQHQYF

v_gene: TRBV7-2
abundance: .
j_gene: TRBJ1-6
d_gene: .
CDR3nt: TGTGCCAGCAAATCCAAGGGTAGTTCAACCCACCACTTT
CDR3aa: CASKSKGSSTHHF

v_gene: TRBV20-1
abundance: .
j_gene: TRBJ1-1
d_gene: .
CDR3nt: TGCAGCGTTACGGGCACGAACACTGAAACTTTCTTT
CDR3aa: CSVTGTNTETFF

v_gene: TRBV2
abundance: few
j_gene: TRBJ1-6
d_gene: TRBD1
CDR3nt: TGTGCCAGCAGACGGGGACAGGGGGTAAACTCACCCCTCCACTTT
CDR3aa: CASRRGQGVNSPLHF

v_gene: TRBV20-1
abundance: .
j_gene: TRBJ1-5
d_gene: .
CDR3nt: TGCAGTGCTAGGACTTTCGGCTTTAACCAGCCCCAGCATTTT
CDR3aa: CSARTFGFNQPQHF

v_gene: TRBV20-1
abundance: once
j_gene: TRBJ2-5
d_gene: .
CDR3nt: TGCAGTGTTGCGGTCCCGCGAGCAGAGCACTTC
CDR3aa: CSVAVPRAEHF

v_gene: TRBV20-1
abundance: .
j_gene: TRBJ1-2
d_gene: .
CDR3nt: TGCAGCGTTGGTGGGACTAATGACTATTGCTACACCTTC
CDR3aa: CSVGGTNDYCYTF

v_gene: TRBV9
abundance: .
j_gene: TRBJ1-1
d_gene: .
CDR3nt: TGTGCCAGCAGCCCGTGGGGCAGGGCGAACACTGAAGCTTTCTTT
CDR3aa: CASSPWGRANTEAFF

v_gene: TRBV7-2
abundance: .
j_gene: TRBJ2-7
d_gene: TRBD2
CDR3nt: TGTGCCAGCAGCTTACCGCGGGGGGAGCAGTACTTC
CDR3aa: CASSLPRGEQYF